The source of this T cell receptor (beta chain) is a study of T-cell reconstitution after alpha-beta-depleted transplantation in children. Whole-study results and caveats: The study traced high day-60 TCRbeta diversity in some patients to surviving recipient T cells and thymic progenitors. Hyperexpanded clones declined; after one year, newly produced T cells mostly supplied diversity.

Germline CDR1 reads SGHDT; CDR2 reads YYEEEE. The CDR3 runs 17 residues. Trimming cost V 2 bases and J 6 bases, with 22 bases left between them. As to this clonotype: The antigen is undetermined.

Unique molecular identifiers featured in how the TCRbeta library was prepared. MiXCR, applied by TCRdb to the PCR reads, yields one record per CDR3 protein. The sample has around 440,000 distinct CDR3 sequences, roughly 15% seen once. This chain joins TRBV5-6 and TRBJ2-3; a possible D gene is TRBD1 (6 bases). The material was PBMCs, mostly from graft donor cells, obtained 360 days after TCRalphabeta/CD19-depleted stem cell transplant. The receptor was derived from a boy in the first two years of life who had a stem cell transplant for Wiskott-Aldrich syndrome, so the T cells may come from the graft donor. CDR3 amino acids: CASSFSFGGQGPDTQYF. The CDR3 DNA follows: TGTGCCAGCAGCTTCAGTTTTGGAGGCCAGGGGCCCGATACGCAGTATTTT.